This is a list of T cell receptor beta chains from one sample in a study of identical twins. TCRdb re-analysed the 5' RACE reads in MiXCR, keeping a single row per CDR3 protein. This table has about 660,000 distinct CDR3 sequences, around 8.3% appearing once. The sample also formed part of further work on yellow fever vaccine responses in identical twins.

The specimen sequenced was PBMCs. All receptors come from a woman younger than 30 in good health. The CDR3 runs from the conserved cysteine through the conserved F or W. The order of the fields is V gene, D gene, clone size, CDR3 length, J gene, CDR3 protein, CDR3 DNA. D genes are given only for firm matches. For some rows the clone size is stated as once, few or many, or as a class when expanded; others skip it.

V: TRBV5-1
D: TRBD2
size: -
length: 16
J: TRBJ2-1
CDR3: CASSVGPGGAGNEQFF
DNA: TGCGCCAGCAGTGTCGGCCCCGGGGGGGCCGGGAATGAGCAGTTCTTC

V: TRBV5-1
D: -
size: many
length: 12
J: TRBJ1-1
CDR3: CASSHDGIEAFF
DNA: TGCGCCAGCAGCCACGACGGAATTGAAGCTTTCTTT

V: TRBV5-1
D: TRBD1
size: few
length: 16
J: TRBJ2-1
CDR3: CASSLGQVNSYNEQFF
DNA: TGCGCCAGCAGCCTGGGACAGGTGAACTCCTACAATGAGCAGTTCTTC

V: TRBV20-1
D: TRBD1
size: -
length: 13
J: TRBJ2-7
CDR3: CSARGQGKDEQYF
DNA: TGCAGTGCTAGGGGACAGGGAAAAGACGAGCAGTACTTC

V: TRBV24-1
D: TRBD2
size: few
length: 15
J: TRBJ2-1
CDR3: CATSDSSGRGNEQFF
DNA: TGTGCCACCAGTGATTCTAGCGGGAGGGGCAATGAGCAGTTCTTC

V: TRBV9
D: -
size: -
length: 16
J: TRBJ1-1
CDR3: CASSASGGLMNTEAFF
DNA: TGTGCCAGCAGCGCCAGCGGGGGCCTTATGAACACTGAAGCTTTCTTT

V: TRBV27
D: -
size: -
length: 15
J: TRBJ1-6
CDR3: CASSLKQGGTGPLHF
DNA: TGTGCCAGCAGTTTAAAACAGGGTGGAACCGGACCCCTCCACTTT

V: TRBV7-9
D: -
size: many
length: 14
J: TRBJ1-1
CDR3: CASSLEAIALEAFF
DNA: TGTGCCAGCAGCTTAGAAGCTATAGCCCTTGAAGCTTTCTTT

V: TRBV12-3/TRBV12-4
D: -
size: many
length: 14
J: TRBJ2-2
CDR3: CASSLRLQAGELFF
DNA: TGTGCCAGCAGTTTGAGGCTCCAGGCCGGGGAGCTGTTTTTT

V: TRBV3-1
D: TRBD1
size: many
length: 16
J: TRBJ1-2
CDR3: CASSVLGQGADYGYTF
DNA: TGTGCCAGCAGCGTACTTGGACAGGGGGCAGACTATGGCTACACCTTC

V: TRBV7-9
D: -
size: -
length: 14
J: TRBJ2-1
CDR3: CASSLVGSNNEQFF
DNA: TGTGCCAGCAGCTTAGTGGGCAGCAACAATGAGCAGTTCTTC

V: TRBV7-9
D: TRBD1
size: many
length: 15
J: TRBJ2-7
CDR3: CASSFPGQGTHEQYF
DNA: TGTGCCAGCAGCTTCCCCGGACAGGGTACCCACGAGCAGTACTTC

V: TRBV5-1
D: -
size: few
length: 15
J: TRBJ2-2
CDR3: CASTPGRQNTGELFF
DNA: TGCGCCAGCACCCCGGGACGGCAGAACACCGGGGAGCTGTTTTTT

V: TRBV7-9
D: -
size: -
length: 14
J: TRBJ2-2
CDR3: CVSSPGGKPGELFF
DNA: TGTGTCAGCAGCCCAGGCGGGAAGCCCGGGGAGCTGTTTTTT

V: TRBV4-3
D: -
size: many
length: 14
J: TRBJ2-7
CDR3: CASSQDRRSYEQYF
DNA: TGCGCCAGCAGCCAAGACCGCCGCTCCTACGAGCAGTACTTC

V: TRBV20-1
D: TRBD2
size: few
length: 15
J: TRBJ2-1
CDR3: CSARAGTSRANEQFF
DNA: TGCAGTGCTAGAGCCGGGACTAGTAGAGCGAATGAGCAGTTCTTC

V: TRBV20-1
D: -
size: -
length: 16
J: TRBJ2-1
CDR3: CSARVSGARSYNEQFF
DNA: TGCAGTGCTAGAGTATCGGGGGCAAGATCCTACAATGAGCAGTTCTTC

V: TRBV5-5
D: -
size: many
length: 14
J: TRBJ1-5
CDR3: CASSPGWRGQPQHF
DNA: TGTGCCAGCAGCCCAGGTTGGAGGGGACAGCCCCAGCATTTT

V: TRBV7-2
D: -
size: few
length: 13
J: TRBJ1-1
CDR3: CASSLEGKTEAFF
DNA: TGTGCCAGCAGCTTAGAGGGTAAGACTGAAGCTTTCTTT

V: TRBV20-1
D: -
size: -
length: 14
J: TRBJ2-1
CDR3: CSATPAVQGNEQFF
DNA: TGCAGTGCTACCCCCGCGGTCCAGGGCAATGAGCAGTTCTTC

V: TRBV4-1
D: -
size: many
length: 15
J: TRBJ2-7
CDR3: CASSPAVAVSYEQYF
DNA: TGCGCCAGCAGCCCGGCGGTAGCGGTGTCCTACGAGCAGTACTTC

V: TRBV6-1
D: -
size: -
length: 19
J: TRBJ2-7
CDR3: CASRQLPTGPQPRWDEQYF
DNA: TGTGCCAGCAGACAACTTCCCACAGGGCCGCAACCGAGATGGGACGAGCAGTACTTC